These 11 T cell receptor beta chains share one sample of origin, sequenced in a study of OX40 agonist ivuxolimab in advanced cancers. The library was built by means of the immunoSEQ multiplex PCR assay. TCRdb carries this immuneACCESS record with in-frame sequences only. Its versions omit some clonotypes, under half of them owing to an unresolved V gene in the studies checked, with the rest unexplained. This sample gives around 71,000 clones in total; about 88% of them show up just once. Around 1% of the sample belongs to the ten largest clones. Here the sequenced sample was CD4+ or CD8+ T cells sorted from blood, taken in a trial of the OX40 agonist ivuxolimab. All receptors come from an adult with an advanced solid tumor such as melanoma, head and neck, liver or kidney cancer.

The gene calls are TRBV6-1 and TRBJ1-2; D is ambiguous. Germline CDR1 is MNHNS and CDR2 is SASEGT. The CDR3 sequence is 15 residues long. The V end was cut by 7 bases, the J end by 0 bases, with 15 bases between. The CDR3 region is CASKVNRPANYGYTF. CDR3 in DNA: TGTGCCAGCAAAGTGAATCGACCCGCTAACTATGGCTACACCTTC.

This sequence joins TRBV10-3 and TRBJ2-6; the D is unclear. The germline CDR1 and CDR2 sequences are ENHRY and SYGVKD. The CDR3 is 13 residues long. V shed 10 bases and J shed 0 bases, with 7 bases lying between them. CDR3 in amino acids: CATISSGANVLTF. CDR3 DNA sequence: TGTGCCACCATTAGCTCTGGGGCCAACGTCCTGACTTTC.

The J gene is TRBJ1-4, the V gene TRBV16; no clear D gene. The CDR3 spans 12 residues. V was shortened by 0 bases and J by 7 bases, with 3 bases between the two germline ends. CDR1 is KGHSY, CDR2 FQNENV, per germline. The CDR3 sequence: CASSQSGEKLFF. DNA for the CDR3: TGTGCCAGCAGCCAATCCGGTGAAAAACTGTTTTTT. The variable domain in full, with the rest retrieved from reference TRBV16 and TRBJ1-4, is GEEVAQTPKHLVRGEGQKAKLYCAPIKGHSYVFWYQQVLKNEFKFLISFQNENVFDETGMPKERFSAKCLPNSPCSLEIQATKLEDSAVYFCASSQSGEKLFFGSGTQLSVL.

J is TRBJ2-7 and V is TRBV29-1; 9 bases match TRBD1. Germline V gene sequence: CDR1 SQVTM, CDR2 ANQGSEA. The CDR3 consists of 16 residues. Losses at the gene ends were 4 bases for V and 5 bases for J; bases not matched to a gene: 15. The CDR3 loop reads CSVGGTPGQGINEQYF. The CDR3 DNA sequence: TGCAGCGTTGGCGGAACCCCGGGACAGGGTATCAACGAGCAGTACTTC.

This sequence joins TRBV7-2 and TRBJ1-1, with D maybe TRBD1 (5 bases). The germline gives CDR1 SGHTA, CDR2 FQGNSA. The CDR3 totals 14 residues. V shed 1 base and J shed 2 bases, with 8 bases lying between them. For the CDR3, the DNA is TGTGCCAGCAGCTTAGGGGGGGGAAACACTGAAGCTTTCTTT. This gives the protein CASSLGGGNTEAFF.

The chain carries TRBV14 and TRBJ2-7, with 7 positions matching TRBD1. The CDR3 totals 12 residues. From germline, CDR1 is SGHDN and CDR2 FVKESK. V dropped 4 bases and J dropped 9; count of bases not matched to a gene: 6. CDR3 coding DNA: TGTGCCAGCAGCCGGACAGGTGGAGGGCAGTACTTC. It is translated as CASSRTGGGQYF.

A remark on this clone: One end of the junction is discordant with germline, which a read error may explain. The gene calls are TRBV9 and TRBJ2-7; D might be TRBD2 (7 bases). CDR1 SGDLS and CDR2 YYNGEE come from the germline V gene. The CDR3 has 12 amino acids. CDR3 sequence: CASSVGEGGPHF. Here the CDR3 DNA reads TGTGCCAGCAGCGTAGGGGAGGGGGGTCCCCACTTC.

The gene calls are TRBV6-5 and TRBJ1-5; possible D gene TRBD1, 6 bases. V was clipped by 6 bases and J by 3 bases, with 12 bases between them. This CDR3 is 14 amino acids long. Germline V gene sequence: CDR1 MNHEY, CDR2 SVGAGI. The CDR3 DNA reads as TGTGCCAGCAGACCCCGGACAGTCAATCAGCCCCAGCATTTT. Protein: CASRPRTVNQPQHF.

V and J are TRBV7-8 and TRBJ2-5, with TRBD1 identical over 7 bases. The J call may be in error: the DNA end matches TRBJ2-7 better. CDR3 length: 18 residues. In germline, CDR1 is SGHVS, CDR2 FQNEAQ. CDR3 DNA: TGTGCCAGCAGCTTGGAGACAGGGATGAGGATGGGAACCTACGAGCAGTACTTC. As protein: CASSLETGMRMGTYEQYF.

The rearrangement links TRBV11-2 to TRBJ2-3; D is possibly TRBD2 (6 bases). V dropped 2 bases and J dropped 1 base, with 13 bases sitting between them. CDR1 is SGHAT and CDR2 is FQNNGV in the germline V gene. The CDR3 is made up of 16 amino acids. CDR3 amino acids: CASSLLASDRTDTQYF. The CDR3 region has the DNA TGTGCCAGCAGCTTACTAGCTAGCGACCGCACAGATACGCAGTATTTT.

V and J are TRBV5-1 and TRBJ2-7, with 8 bases lining up with TRBD2. The CDR3 length is 15 residues. The germline gives CDR1 SGHRS, CDR2 YFSETQ. The ends lost 0 bases at V and 3 bases at J; junction bases unmatched: 5. CDR3 amino acids: CASSLDGRGYYEQYF. CDR3 bases: TGCGCCAGCAGCTTGGACGGGAGGGGGTACTACGAGCAGTACTTC.